Listed below are T cell receptor beta chains from one sample, sequenced in a study of regulatory and conventional T cells in RAG deficiency. The assay was immunoSEQ multiplex PCR, and TCRdb's table has in-frame clones only and misses some. The table lists approximately 21,000 clones, 95% to 97% of them singletons. The same sample was also studied in work on regulatory T cells.

The sample comprised CD25- CD4+ T cells sorted from blood. These receptor sequences come from a human donor in good health. The CDR3 runs from the conserved cysteine through the conserved F or W. The D gene is left open where the match is weak.

j_call: TRBJ2-7; v_call: TRBV28; d_call: NA; cdr3_aa: CASQGVDEQYF; cdr3_nt: TGTGCCAGCCAGGGTGTCGACGAGCAGTACTTC
j_call: TRBJ1-5; v_call: TRBV7-2; d_call: TRBD1; cdr3_aa: CASSSTGVGIQRFNQPQHF; cdr3_nt: TGTGCCAGCAGCTCGACAGGGGTGGGAATTCAGAGGTTTAATCAGCCCCAGCATTTT
j_call: TRBJ2-3; v_call: TRBV29-1; d_call: NA; cdr3_aa: CSVLPVGGTSTDTQYF; cdr3_nt: TGCAGCGTTCTACCCGTAGGGGGAACTAGCACAGATACGCAGTATTTT
j_call: TRBJ1-3; v_call: TRBV7-2; d_call: NA; cdr3_aa: CASSQTGLGNTIYF; cdr3_nt: TGTGCCAGCAGTCAGACAGGATTAGGAAACACCATATATTTT
j_call: TRBJ2-1; v_call: TRBV5-1; d_call: TRBD2; cdr3_aa: CASSFLAGEGVEQFF; cdr3_nt: TGCGCCAGCAGCTTCCTAGCGGGGGAGGGTGTAGAACAGTTCTTC
j_call: TRBJ2-5; v_call: TRBV6-5; d_call: TRBD1; cdr3_aa: CASSPIGTGQETQYF; cdr3_nt: TGTGCCAGCAGCCCGATTGGGACAGGGCAAGAGACCCAGTACTTC
j_call: TRBJ2-3; v_call: TRBV11-2; d_call: TRBD1; cdr3_aa: CASSPIRGPDTQYF; cdr3_nt: TGTGCCAGCAGCCCAATCAGGGGGCCAGATACGCAGTATTTT
j_call: TRBJ2-1; v_call: TRBV29-1; d_call: NA; cdr3_aa: CGVEGRLQYNEQFF; cdr3_nt: TGCGGCGTTGAAGGGAGGCTACAATACAATGAGCAGTTCTTC
j_call: TRBJ1-1; v_call: TRBV7-9; d_call: TRBD1; cdr3_aa: CASSWGDRGAEAFF; cdr3_nt: TGTGCCAGCAGCTGGGGAGACAGGGGAGCTGAAGCTTTCTTT
j_call: TRBJ1-5; v_call: TRBV18; d_call: NA; cdr3_aa: CASSPTGQNQPQHF; cdr3_nt: TGTGCCAGCTCACCAACGGGACAAAATCAGCCCCAGCATTTT
j_call: TRBJ2-5; v_call: TRBV19; d_call: TRBD1; cdr3_aa: CASSIGQGAGETQYF; cdr3_nt: TGTGCCAGTAGTATAGGACAGGGGGCAGGAGAGACCCAGTACTTC
j_call: TRBJ2-3; v_call: TRBV5-6; d_call: NA; cdr3_aa: CASSLDGFVTDTQYF; cdr3_nt: TGTGCCAGCAGCTTGGACGGGTTCGTCACAGATACGCAGTATTTT
j_call: TRBJ2-7; v_call: TRBV4-1; d_call: TRBD2; cdr3_aa: CASSQNTWTSGRDEQYF; cdr3_nt: TGCGCCAGCAGCCAAAATACCTGGACTAGCGGGAGGGACGAGCAGTACTTC
j_call: TRBJ1-1; v_call: TRBV6-6; d_call: TRBD1; cdr3_aa: CASSTGGFDTEAFF; cdr3_nt: TGTGCCAGCAGCACAGGGGGATTCGACACTGAAGCTTTCTTT
j_call: TRBJ2-5; v_call: TRBV11-2; d_call: NA; cdr3_aa: CASSSAAGETQYF; cdr3_nt: TGTGCCAGCAGCTCAGCGGCCGGGGAGACCCAGTACTTC
j_call: TRBJ1-1; v_call: TRBV7-9; d_call: NA; cdr3_aa: CASSLVRTEAFF; cdr3_nt: TGTGCCAGCAGCTTAGTGAGGACTGAAGCTTTCTTT
j_call: TRBJ2-7; v_call: TRBV11-3; d_call: TRBD2; cdr3_aa: CASSLEAGAVAGEQYF; cdr3_nt: TGTGCCAGCAGCTTAGAAGCGGGGGCGGTTGCGGGGGAGCAGTACTTC
j_call: TRBJ2-1; v_call: TRBV7-3; d_call: NA; cdr3_aa: CASSREPQDDEQFF; cdr3_nt: TGTGCCAGCAGCCGGGAGCCCCAGGACGATGAGCAGTTCTTC
j_call: TRBJ1-6; v_call: TRBV6-5; d_call: TRBD1; cdr3_aa: CASMRDSNSPLHF; cdr3_nt: TGTGCCAGCATGCGGGACAGTAATTCACCCCTCCACTTT
j_call: TRBJ1-5; v_call: TRBV19; d_call: TRBD1; cdr3_aa: CASSTTGGGIQPQHF; cdr3_nt: TGTGCCAGTTCTACCACAGGGGGCGGAATTCAGCCCCAGCATTTT
j_call: TRBJ1-3; v_call: TRBV6-5; d_call: NA; cdr3_aa: CASSSTGYSGNTIYF; cdr3_nt: TGTGCCAGCAGTTCCACCGGGTACTCTGGAAACACCATATATTTT
j_call: TRBJ1-2; v_call: TRBV7-3; d_call: NA; cdr3_aa: CASSLRGNDYGYTF; cdr3_nt: TGTGCCAGCAGCTTAAGAGGGAATGACTATGGCTACACCTTC
j_call: TRBJ2-7; v_call: TRBV7-8; d_call: NA; cdr3_aa: CASRPTEIHYEQYF; cdr3_nt: TGTGCCAGCAGACCGACAGAGATCCACTACGAGCAGTACTTC
j_call: TRBJ1-4; v_call: TRBV10-3; d_call: TRBD1; cdr3_aa: CAVGQEGATNEKLFF; cdr3_nt: TGTGCCGTCGGACAGGAAGGTGCAACTAATGAAAAACTGTTTTTT
j_call: TRBJ2-3; v_call: TRBV19; d_call: TRBD2; cdr3_aa: CASSIEGAGAYTDTQYF; cdr3_nt: TGTGCCAGTAGTATAGAGGGAGCGGGGGCCTACACAGATACGCAGTATTTT
j_call: TRBJ1-6; v_call: TRBV5-1; d_call: NA; cdr3_aa: CASSLGASSYNSPLHF; cdr3_nt: TGCGCCAGCAGTCTCGGCGCTAGCTCCTATAATTCACCCCTCCACTTT
j_call: TRBJ2-1; v_call: TRBV16; d_call: NA; cdr3_aa: CASSQLARNVNEQFF; cdr3_nt: TGTGCCAGCAGCCAATTAGCCCGGAACGTCAATGAGCAGTTCTTC
j_call: TRBJ2-5; v_call: TRBV10-3; d_call: NA; cdr3_aa: CAISEGQGETQYF; cdr3_nt: TGTGCCATCAGTGAGGGTCAGGGGGAGACCCAGTACTTC
j_call: TRBJ2-1; v_call: TRBV7-9; d_call: TRBD2; cdr3_aa: CASSLREVGNYEQFF; cdr3_nt: TGTGCCAGCAGCTTACGGGAGGTTGGCAATTATGAGCAGTTCTTC
j_call: TRBJ2-4; v_call: TRBV5-1; d_call: NA; cdr3_aa: CASSLNLEGRIQYF; cdr3_nt: TGCGCCAGCAGCTTAAATCTGGAGGGAAGAATTCAGTACTTC
j_call: TRBJ2-5; v_call: TRBV25-1; d_call: NA; cdr3_aa: CASSTAAQETQYF; cdr3_nt: TGTGCCAGCAGCACAGCAGCCCAAGAGACCCAGTACTTC
j_call: TRBJ2-7; v_call: TRBV28; d_call: TRBD1; cdr3_aa: CASSLILRQGVYEQYF; cdr3_nt: TGTGCCAGCAGTTTAATTCTGAGACAGGGGGTATACGAGCAGTACTTC
j_call: TRBJ1-4; v_call: TRBV7-3; d_call: TRBD1; cdr3_aa: CASSRTGTPNEKLFF; cdr3_nt: TGTGCCAGCAGCCGGACAGGAACTCCAAATGAAAAACTGTTTTTT
j_call: TRBJ2-7; v_call: TRBV5-1; d_call: TRBD1; cdr3_aa: CASSFGTGGYEQYF; cdr3_nt: TGCGCCAGCAGCTTCGGGACAGGGGGCTACGAGCAGTACTTC
j_call: TRBJ2-7; v_call: TRBV30; d_call: NA; cdr3_aa: CAWIERGHPGQYF; cdr3_nt: TGTGCCTGGATCGAGCGGGGACACCCCGGGCAGTACTTC
j_call: TRBJ1-5; v_call: TRBV19; d_call: NA; cdr3_aa: CASSQGRYSNQPQHF; cdr3_nt: TGTGCCAGTAGTCAGGGCAGGTATAGCAATCAGCCCCAGCATTTT
j_call: TRBJ2-5; v_call: TRBV7-2; d_call: NA; cdr3_aa: CASSLARGLSKETQYF; cdr3_nt: TGTGCCAGCAGCTTAGCGAGGGGGTTGTCTAAGGAGACCCAGTACTTC
j_call: TRBJ1-3; v_call: TRBV4-1; d_call: TRBD1; cdr3_aa: CASSQDGTENF; cdr3_nt: TGCGCCAGCAGCCAAGATGGGACAGAAAATTTT
j_call: TRBJ1-2; v_call: TRBV5-1; d_call: NA; cdr3_aa: CASSLRPAATGTYGYTF; cdr3_nt: TGCGCCAGCAGCCTCCGACCCGCGGCGACAGGAACCTATGGCTACACCTTC
j_call: TRBJ1-2; v_call: TRBV5-6; d_call: NA; cdr3_aa: CASSLVVGLDYGYTF; cdr3_nt: TGTGCCAGCAGCTTGGTGGTGGGCCTGGACTATGGCTACACCTTC
j_call: TRBJ1-2; v_call: TRBV5-8; d_call: TRBD1; cdr3_aa: CASSRNKDRVLYGYTF; cdr3_nt: TGTGCCAGCAGCCGAAATAAAGACAGGGTACTCTATGGCTACACCTTC
j_call: TRBJ1-1; v_call: TRBV5-6; d_call: TRBD1; cdr3_aa: CASSAGTVNTEAFF; cdr3_nt: TGTGCCAGCAGCGCGGGGACAGTGAACACTGAAGCTTTCTTT
j_call: TRBJ2-7; v_call: TRBV29-1; d_call: TRBD1; cdr3_aa: CSVGKSGTGVYEQYF; cdr3_nt: TGCAGCGTTGGCAAGTCCGGGACAGGGGTCTACGAGCAGTACTTC
j_call: TRBJ2-7; v_call: TRBV5-1; d_call: NA; cdr3_aa: CASSLSRGGGREQYF; cdr3_nt: TGCGCCAGCAGCTTGTCAAGGGGAGGAGGGAGGGAGCAGTACTTC
j_call: TRBJ2-1; v_call: TRBV2; d_call: TRBD2; cdr3_aa: CASRAGAYNEQFF; cdr3_nt: TGTGCCAGCCGAGCGGGGGCCTACAATGAGCAGTTCTTC